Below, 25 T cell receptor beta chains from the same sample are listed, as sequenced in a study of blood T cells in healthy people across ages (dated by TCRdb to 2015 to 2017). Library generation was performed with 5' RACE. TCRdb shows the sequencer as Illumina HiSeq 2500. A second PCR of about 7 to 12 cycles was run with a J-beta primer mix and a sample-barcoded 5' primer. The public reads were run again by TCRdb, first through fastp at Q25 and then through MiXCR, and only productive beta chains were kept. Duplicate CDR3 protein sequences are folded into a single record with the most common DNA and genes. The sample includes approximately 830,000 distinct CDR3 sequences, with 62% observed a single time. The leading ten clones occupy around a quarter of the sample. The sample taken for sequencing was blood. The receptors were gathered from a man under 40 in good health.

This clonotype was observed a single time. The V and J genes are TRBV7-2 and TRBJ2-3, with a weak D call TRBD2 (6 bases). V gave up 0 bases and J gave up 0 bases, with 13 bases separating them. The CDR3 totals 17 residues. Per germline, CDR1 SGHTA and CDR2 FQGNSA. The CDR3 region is CASSLAGRGGSTDTQYF. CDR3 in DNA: TGTGCCAGCAGCTTAGCGGGGCGGGGAGGAAGCACAGATACGCAGTATTTT.

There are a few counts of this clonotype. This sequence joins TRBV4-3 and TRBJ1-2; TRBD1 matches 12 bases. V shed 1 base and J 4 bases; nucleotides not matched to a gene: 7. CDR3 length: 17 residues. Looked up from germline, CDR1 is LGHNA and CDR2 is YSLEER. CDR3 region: CASSQGPGTGGSYGYTF. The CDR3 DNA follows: TGCGCCAGCAGCCAAGGCCCCGGGACAGGGGGCTCCTATGGCTACACCTTC.

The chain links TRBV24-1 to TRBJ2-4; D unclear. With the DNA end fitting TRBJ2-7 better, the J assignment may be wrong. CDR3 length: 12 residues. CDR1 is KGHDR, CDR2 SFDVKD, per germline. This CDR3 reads CATSDASYEQYF. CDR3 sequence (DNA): TGTGCCACCAGTGATGCATCCTACGAGCAGTACTTC.

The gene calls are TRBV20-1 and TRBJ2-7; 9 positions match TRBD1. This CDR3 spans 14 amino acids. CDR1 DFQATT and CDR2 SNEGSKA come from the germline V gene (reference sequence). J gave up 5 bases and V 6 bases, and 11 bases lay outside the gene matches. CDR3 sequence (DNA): TGCAGTGCCCCGGGGACAGGGCTGATTCACGAGCAGTACTTC. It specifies CSAPGTGLIHEQYF.

CDR3 protein: CASSPWDGQPQHF. For the CDR3, the DNA is TGTGCCAGCAGCCCCTGGGATGGTCAGCCCCAGCATTTT. This sequence joins TRBV9 and TRBJ1-5; D not resolved. Looked up from germline, CDR1 is SGDLS and CDR2 is YYNGEE. V lost 4 bases and J 6 bases, leaving 11 bases between the germline ends. CDR3 size: 13 residues. The full variable domain, in which reference TRBV9 and TRBJ1-5 provide the parts outside the CDR3, is DSGVTQTPKHLITATGQRVTLRCSPRSGDLSVYWYQQSLDQGLQFLIQYYNGEERAKGNILERFSAQQFPDLHSELNLSSLELGDSALYFCASSPWDGQPQHFGDGTRLSIL.

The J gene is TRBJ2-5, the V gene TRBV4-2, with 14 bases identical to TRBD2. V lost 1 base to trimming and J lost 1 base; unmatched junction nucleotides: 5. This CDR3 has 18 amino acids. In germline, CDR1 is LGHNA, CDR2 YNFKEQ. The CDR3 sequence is CASSQAGLAGGIQETQYF. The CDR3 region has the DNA TGTGCCAGCAGCCAAGCTGGACTAGCGGGGGGTATCCAAGAGACCCAGTACTTC.

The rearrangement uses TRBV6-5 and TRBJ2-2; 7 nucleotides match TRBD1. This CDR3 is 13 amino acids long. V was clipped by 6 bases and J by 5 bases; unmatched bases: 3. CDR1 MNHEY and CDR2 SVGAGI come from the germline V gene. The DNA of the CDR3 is TGTGCCAGCAGGGGACAGACGACCGGGGAGCTGTTTTTT. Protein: CASRGQTTGELFF.

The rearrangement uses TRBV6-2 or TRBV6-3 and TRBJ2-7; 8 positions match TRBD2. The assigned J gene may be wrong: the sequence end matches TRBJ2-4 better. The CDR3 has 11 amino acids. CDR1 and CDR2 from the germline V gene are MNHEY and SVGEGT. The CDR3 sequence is CASAGGNIQYF. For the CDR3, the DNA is TGTGCGTCGGCGGGAGGAAACATTCAGTACTTC.

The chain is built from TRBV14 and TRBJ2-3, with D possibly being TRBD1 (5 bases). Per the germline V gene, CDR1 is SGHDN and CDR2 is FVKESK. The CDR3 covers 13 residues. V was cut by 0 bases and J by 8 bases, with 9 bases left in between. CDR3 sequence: CASSQDWGGTQYF. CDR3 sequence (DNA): TGTGCCAGCAGCCAAGACTGGGGCGGTACGCAGTATTTT.

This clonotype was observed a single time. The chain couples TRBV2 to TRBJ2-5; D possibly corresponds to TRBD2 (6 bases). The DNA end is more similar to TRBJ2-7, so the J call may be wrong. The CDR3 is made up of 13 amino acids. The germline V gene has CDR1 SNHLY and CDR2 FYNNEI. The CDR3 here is CASSEAWGVEQYF. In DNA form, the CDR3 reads TGTGCCAGCAGTGAAGCTTGGGGGGTCGAGCAGTACTTC.

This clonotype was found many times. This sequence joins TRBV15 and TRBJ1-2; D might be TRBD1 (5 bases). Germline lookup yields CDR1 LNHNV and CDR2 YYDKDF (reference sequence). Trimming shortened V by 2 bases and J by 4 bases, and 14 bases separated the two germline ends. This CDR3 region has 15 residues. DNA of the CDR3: TGTGCCACCAGCAGACGGACGGACAAGTTCTATGGCTACACCTTC. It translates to CATSRRTDKFYGYTF.

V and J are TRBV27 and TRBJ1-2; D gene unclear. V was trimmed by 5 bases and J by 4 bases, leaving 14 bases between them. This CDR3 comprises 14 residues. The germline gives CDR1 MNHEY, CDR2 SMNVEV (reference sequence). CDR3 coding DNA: TGTGCCAGCAGTGCCAGCCTATGGGGCTATGGCTACACCTTC. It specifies CASSASLWGYGYTF.

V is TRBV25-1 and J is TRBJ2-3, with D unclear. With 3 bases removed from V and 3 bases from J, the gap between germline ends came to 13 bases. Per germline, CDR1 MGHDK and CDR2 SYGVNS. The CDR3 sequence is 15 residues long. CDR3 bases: TGTGCCAGCAGTGAGTCCACAAGGGAAACAGATACGCAGTATTTT. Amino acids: CASSESTRETDTQYF.

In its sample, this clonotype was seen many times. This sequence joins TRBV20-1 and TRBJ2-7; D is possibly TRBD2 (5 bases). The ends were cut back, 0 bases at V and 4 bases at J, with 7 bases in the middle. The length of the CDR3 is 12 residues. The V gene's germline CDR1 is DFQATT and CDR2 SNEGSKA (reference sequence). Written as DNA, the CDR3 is TGCAGTGCTAGAGATAGGGAGTACGAGCAGTACTTC. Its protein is CSARDREYEQYF.

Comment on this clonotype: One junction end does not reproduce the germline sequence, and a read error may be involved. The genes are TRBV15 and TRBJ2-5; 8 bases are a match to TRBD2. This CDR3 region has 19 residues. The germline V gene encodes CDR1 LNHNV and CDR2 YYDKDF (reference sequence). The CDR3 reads CATSRDRLAGSLYRETRYF. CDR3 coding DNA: TGTGCCACCAGCAGAGATCGCCTAGCGGGTTCTCTGTACCGAGAGACCCGGTACTTC.

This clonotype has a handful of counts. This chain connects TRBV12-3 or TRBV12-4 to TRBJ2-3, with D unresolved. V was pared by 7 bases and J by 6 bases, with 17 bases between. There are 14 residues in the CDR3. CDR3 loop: CASTAHLTRDTQYF. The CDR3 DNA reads TGTGCCAGCACGGCCCACCTAACCCGCGATACGCAGTATTTT.

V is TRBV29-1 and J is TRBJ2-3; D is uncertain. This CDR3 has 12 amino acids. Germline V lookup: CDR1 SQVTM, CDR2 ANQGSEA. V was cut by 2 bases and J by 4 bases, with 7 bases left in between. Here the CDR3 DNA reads TGCAGCGTTGAATCAGATCCAGATACGCAGTATTTT. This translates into CSVESDPDTQYF.

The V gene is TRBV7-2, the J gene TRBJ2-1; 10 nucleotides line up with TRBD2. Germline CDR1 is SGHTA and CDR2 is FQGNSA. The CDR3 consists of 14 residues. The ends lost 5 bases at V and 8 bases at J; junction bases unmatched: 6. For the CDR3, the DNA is TGTGCCAGCAGCCAACTAGCGGGGAAGGATGAGCAGTTCTTC. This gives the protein CASSQLAGKDEQFF.

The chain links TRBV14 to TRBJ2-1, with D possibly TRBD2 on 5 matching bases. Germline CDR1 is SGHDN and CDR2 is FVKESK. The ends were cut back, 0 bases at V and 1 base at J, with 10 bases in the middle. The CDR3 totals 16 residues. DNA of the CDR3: TGTGCCAGCAGCCAAGAAGAGGGAAATTCCTACAATGAGCAGTTCTTC. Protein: CASSQEEGNSYNEQFF.

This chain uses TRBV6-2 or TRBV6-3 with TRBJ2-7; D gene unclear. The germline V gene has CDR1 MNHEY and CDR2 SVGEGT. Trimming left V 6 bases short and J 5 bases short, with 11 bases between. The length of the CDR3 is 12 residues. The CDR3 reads CASRAKWDEQYF. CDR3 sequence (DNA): TGTGCCAGCAGGGCCAAATGGGACGAGCAGTACTTC.

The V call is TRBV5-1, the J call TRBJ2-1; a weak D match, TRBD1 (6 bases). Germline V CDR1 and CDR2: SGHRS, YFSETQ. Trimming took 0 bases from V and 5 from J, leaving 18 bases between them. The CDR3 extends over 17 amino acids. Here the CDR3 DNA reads TGCGCCAGCAGCTTGGTGGGACAAACCATCGGGAACAATGAGCAGTTCTTC. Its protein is CASSLVGQTIGNNEQFF.

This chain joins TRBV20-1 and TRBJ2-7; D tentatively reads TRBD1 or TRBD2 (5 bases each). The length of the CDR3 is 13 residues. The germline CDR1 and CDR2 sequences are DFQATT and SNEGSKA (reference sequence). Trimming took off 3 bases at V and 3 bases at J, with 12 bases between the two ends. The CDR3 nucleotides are TGCAGTGCTAGGGGGGAAAGCCGCTACGAGCAGTACTTC. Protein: CSARGESRYEQYF.

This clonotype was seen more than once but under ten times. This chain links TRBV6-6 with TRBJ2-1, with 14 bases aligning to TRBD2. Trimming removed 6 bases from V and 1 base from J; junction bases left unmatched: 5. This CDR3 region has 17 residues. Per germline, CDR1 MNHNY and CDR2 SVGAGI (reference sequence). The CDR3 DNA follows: TGTGCCAGCAGAGGACTAGCGGGGGGACTATCCTACAATGAGCAGTTCTTC. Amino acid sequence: CASRGLAGGLSYNEQFF.

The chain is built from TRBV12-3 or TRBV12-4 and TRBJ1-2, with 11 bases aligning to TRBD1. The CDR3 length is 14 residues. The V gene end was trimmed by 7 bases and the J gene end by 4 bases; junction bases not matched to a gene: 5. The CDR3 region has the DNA TGTGCCAGCACCGGGACAGGGGGGGTCTATGGCTACACCTTC. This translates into CASTGTGGVYGYTF.

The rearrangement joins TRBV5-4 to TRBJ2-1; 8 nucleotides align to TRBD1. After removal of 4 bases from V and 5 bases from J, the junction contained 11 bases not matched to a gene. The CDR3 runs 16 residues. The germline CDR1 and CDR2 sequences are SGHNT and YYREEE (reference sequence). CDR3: CASSPTADRDDNEQFF. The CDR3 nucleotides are TGTGCCAGCAGCCCCACGGCGGACAGGGACGACAATGAGCAGTTCTTC.